This TCR beta chain was observed in a study of T cell changes during pregnancy in multiple sclerosis. V dropped 5 bases and J dropped 8; count of bases not matched to a gene: 16. The CDR3 has 17 amino acids. The V gene's germline CDR1 is SGHTA and CDR2 FQGTGA. Produced via immunoSEQ multiplex PCR; TCRdb's table is partial and in-frame only. This table holds about 89,000 clones, roughly 94% found once. The rearrangement uses TRBV7-3 and TRBJ2-1, with 9 bases matching TRBD1. Sequencing was performed on peripheral blood, taken in the third trimester of pregnancy. This TCR was sampled from a female donor with multiple sclerosis, enrolled in a pregnancy study. Here the CDR3 DNA reads TGTGCCAGCAGCCCCGGGGGGACAGGGAGTACTCGGGATGAGCAGTTCTTC. This sequence encodes CASSPGGTGSTRDEQFF. Full variable domain (remainder filled in from reference TRBV7-3 and TRBJ2-1): GAGVSQTPSNKVTEKGKYVELRCDPISGHTALYWYRQSLGQGPEFLIYFQGTGAADDSGLPNDRFFAVRPEGSVSTLKIQRTERGDSAVYLCASSPGGTGSTRDEQFFGPGTRLTVL.